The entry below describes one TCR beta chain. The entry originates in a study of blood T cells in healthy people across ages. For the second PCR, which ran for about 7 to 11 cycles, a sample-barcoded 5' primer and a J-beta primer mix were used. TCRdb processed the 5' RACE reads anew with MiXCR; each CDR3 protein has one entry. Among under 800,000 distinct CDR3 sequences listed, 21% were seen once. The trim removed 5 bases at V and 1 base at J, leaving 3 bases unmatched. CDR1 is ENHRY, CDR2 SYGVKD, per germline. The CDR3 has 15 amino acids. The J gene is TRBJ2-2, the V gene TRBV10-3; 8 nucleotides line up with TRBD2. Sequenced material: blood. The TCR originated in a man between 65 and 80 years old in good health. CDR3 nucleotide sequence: TGTGCCATCAGTAGAGCGGGAGAGAACACCGGGGAGCTGTTTTTT. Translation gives CAISRAGENTGELFF.